Sequencing of this T cell receptor beta chain was carried out in a study of T cell responses to AZD1222 COVID-19 vaccine. A word on this clone: Its antigen remains unidentified.

Findings and limits, study-wide: Repertoire sampling occurred only after the peak T cell response.

Profiled with immunoSEQ multiplex PCR; TCRdb holds only in-frame clones, not every one. The repertoire has around 69,000 clones, roughly 90% of them found once; the top ten carry approximately 10%. The receptor was derived from an adult in good health. The sample was peripheral blood, taken on day 0 of AZD1222 vaccination.

This CDR3 is CASSRATGGNSPLHF. In nucleotides, the CDR3 is TGTGCCAGCAGTCGGGCCACCGGGGGGAATTCACCCCTCCACTTT. The chain carries TRBV2 and TRBJ1-6, with D possibly TRBD1 on 5 matching bases. V was cut by 5 bases and J by 7 bases, with 15 bases left in between. Germline V gene lookup returns CDR1 SNHLY and CDR2 FYNNEI. This CDR3 has 15 amino acids.